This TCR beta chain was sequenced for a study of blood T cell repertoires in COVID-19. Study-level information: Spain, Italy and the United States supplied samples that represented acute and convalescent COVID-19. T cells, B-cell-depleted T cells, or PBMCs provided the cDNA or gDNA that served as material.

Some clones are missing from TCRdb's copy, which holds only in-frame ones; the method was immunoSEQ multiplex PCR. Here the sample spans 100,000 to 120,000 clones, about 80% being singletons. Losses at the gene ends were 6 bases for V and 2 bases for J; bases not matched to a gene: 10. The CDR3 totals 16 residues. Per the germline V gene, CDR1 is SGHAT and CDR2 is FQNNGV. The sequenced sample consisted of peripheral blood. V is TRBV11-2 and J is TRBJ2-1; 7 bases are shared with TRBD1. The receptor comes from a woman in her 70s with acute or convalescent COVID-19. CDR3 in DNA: TGTGCCAGCAGGGAAAACAGGGGACCTACCTACAATGAGCAGTTCTTC. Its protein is CASRENRGPTYNEQFF.